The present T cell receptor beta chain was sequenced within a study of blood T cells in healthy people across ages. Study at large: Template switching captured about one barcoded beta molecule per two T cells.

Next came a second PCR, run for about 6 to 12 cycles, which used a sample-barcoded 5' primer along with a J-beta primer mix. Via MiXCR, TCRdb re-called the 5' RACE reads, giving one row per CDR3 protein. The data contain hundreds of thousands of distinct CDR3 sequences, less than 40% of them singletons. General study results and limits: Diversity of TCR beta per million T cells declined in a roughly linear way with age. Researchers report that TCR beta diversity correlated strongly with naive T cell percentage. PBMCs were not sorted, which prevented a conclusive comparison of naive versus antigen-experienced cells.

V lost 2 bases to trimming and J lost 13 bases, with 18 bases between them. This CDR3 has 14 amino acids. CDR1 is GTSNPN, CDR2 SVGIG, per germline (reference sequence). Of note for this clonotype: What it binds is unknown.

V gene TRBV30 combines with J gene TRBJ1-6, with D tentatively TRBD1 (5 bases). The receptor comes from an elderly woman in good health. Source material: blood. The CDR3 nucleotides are TGTGCCTGGAGTATGGGACTCCCCGAATCCCCCCTCCACTTT. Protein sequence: CAWSMGLPESPLHF.